The 8 T cell receptor beta chains given below trace back to one sample, sequenced in a study of cytomegalovirus exposure and HLA in healthy donors. Assay used: immunoSEQ multiplex PCR; TCRdb lists only in-frame clones, some missing. The sample has about 110,000 clones; approximately 85% are singletons. What was sequenced was PBMCs. The receptor set was obtained from a woman aged 18-30 years in good health and CMV-seronegative.

This clone occurred once. The rearrangement links TRBV27 to TRBJ2-3, with D maybe TRBD2 (6 bases). Germline V gene sequence: CDR1 MNHEY, CDR2 SMNVEV (reference sequence). The CDR3 runs to 14 residues. The V end lost 6 bases, the J end lost 1 base, and 11 bases lay between the germline ends. The CDR3 nucleotides are TGTGCCAGCAGCCAAAGGGAGGGCACAGATACGCAGTATTTT. Translating gives CASSQREGTDTQYF.

As regards this clone: The junction shows a germline mismatch at one end, possibly a read error. The chain has TRBV25-1 and TRBJ2-1; 9 bases align to TRBD2. CDR3 length: 13 amino acids. Germline CDR1 and CDR2: MGHDK and SYGVNS. In DNA, the CDR3 is TGTGCCAGCAGCGCGGGGGGGAGGGAACTTGGGGTCTTC. Translation gives CASSAGGRELGVF.

The genes are TRBV6-1 and TRBJ1-2, with a possible D match to TRBD1 (5 bases). V shed 7 bases and J shed 5 bases, with 17 bases lying between them. The CDR3 runs to 14 residues. Germline values: CDR1 MNHNS, CDR2 SASEGT. CDR3 bases: TGTGCCAGCATTTCCGGGACCGCGGGGTATGGCTACACCTTC. This gives the protein CASISGTAGYGYTF.

J is TRBJ2-3 and V is TRBV10-3; 11 bases are shared with TRBD2. Germline CDR1 ENHRY, CDR2 SYGVKD. This CDR3 is built from 19 residues. The J segment lost 2 bases and the V segment lost 5 bases, leaving 15 bases of the junction unmatched. CDR3 nucleotide sequence: TGTGCCATCAGTCCAAGTCAAATAGCGGGGGGGCCCTACACAGATACGCAGTATTTT. Protein: CAISPSQIAGGPYTDTQYF.

This clone was observed once. The chain employs TRBV5-4 and TRBJ1-2; 8 bases are shared with TRBD1. V shed 4 bases and J 7 bases; nucleotides not matched to a gene: 9. In germline, CDR1 is SGHNT, CDR2 YYREEE (reference sequence). The CDR3 is 14 residues long. As DNA, the CDR3 is TGTGCCAGCAGCCGGACAGGGTACGCGGCTGGCTACACCTTC. Protein product: CASSRTGYAAGYTF.

The chain links TRBV30 to TRBJ1-2, with unresolved D. The germline CDR1 and CDR2 sequences are GTSNPN and SVGIG (reference sequence). This CDR3 is built from 13 residues. The V gene lost 1 base and the J gene lost 4 bases, with 10 bases spanning the gap. CDR3 nucleotide sequence: TGTGCCTGGAGTGGGGCATCATTCTATGGCTACACCTTC. This encodes CAWSGASFYGYTF.

The CDR3 is CAWTSSQETQYF. DNA for the CDR3: TGTGCCTGGACGAGTAGTCAAGAGACCCAGTACTTC. V usage is TRBV30 and J usage is TRBJ2-5, with D hard to call. This CDR3 is built from 12 residues. The V end was cut by 4 bases, the J end by 2 bases, with 8 bases between. Germline V gene sequence: CDR1 GTSNPN, CDR2 SVGIG (reference sequence).

The genes are TRBV9 and TRBJ1-2, with D tentatively TRBD1 (6 bases). The germline V gene has CDR1 SGDLS and CDR2 YYNGEE. CDR3 length: 17 amino acids. Trimming cost V 0 bases and J 4 bases, with 19 bases left between them. The chain's CDR3 is CASSVADFGGEGYGYTF. The CDR3 DNA is TGTGCCAGCAGCGTAGCGGATTTTGGGGGCGAGGGCTATGGCTACACCTTC. Together with reference TRBV9 and TRBJ1-2, the CDR3 gives the full variable domain: DSGVTQTPKHLITATGQRVTLRCSPRSGDLSVYWYQQSLDQGLQFLIQYYNGEERAKGNILERFSAQQFPDLHSELNLSSLELGDSALYFCASSVADFGGEGYGYTFGSGTRLTVV.